The entry that follows covers one TCR beta chain sequence. What it recognizes is unknown. The repertoire was sequenced with immunoSEQ multiplex PCR; TCRdb's copy has only in-frame clones and lacks some. The sample consists of approximately 19,000 clones, around 89% of them appearing once. This sample was taken from a study of OX40 agonist ivuxolimab in advanced cancers. Study details: It was ivuxolimab, an agonistic anti-OX40 (CD134) antibody, that patients were treated with.

The study's findings and limits: CD4+ and CD8+ T cells in blood underwent clonal expansion by week 6 at 0.1 to 3.0 mg/kg. Among T cells, CD8+ cells averaged more expanded clones than CD4+ cells.

Germline values: CDR1 ENHRY, CDR2 SYGVKD. The CDR3 is made up of 16 amino acids. The chain recombines TRBV10-3 with TRBJ2-5; D is perhaps TRBD2 (5 bases). The DNA end lines up better with TRBJ2-7; the J call may be wrong. This TCR came from an adult with an advanced solid tumor such as melanoma, head and neck, liver or kidney cancer. Sequenced material: CD4+ or CD8+ T cells sorted from blood, taken in a trial of the OX40 agonist ivuxolimab. The CDR3 reads CAIRKRSGLADYEQYF. CDR3 DNA sequence: TGTGCCATCAGAAAACGCTCCGGACTGGCGGACTACGAGCAGTACTTC.